This T cell receptor beta chain was observed in a study of T cells after yellow fever vaccination. A few counts support this clonotype. Study findings and constraints: A weaker secondary response peaked on day 5, the primary on day 15.

TCRdb redid the calling of the 5' RACE reads with MiXCR, one entry per CDR3 protein. The sample holds under 55,000 distinct CDR3 sequences; approximately 6.6% are singletons and the top ten take 20% to 30%. After removal of 11 bases from V and 0 bases from J, the junction contained 6 bases not matched to a gene. CDR1 ENHRY and CDR2 SYGVKD come from the germline V gene. The CDR3 runs 15 residues. The sample was CD8+ T cells not binding an NS4B(214-222) dextramer, sorted from PBMCs, taken roughly 46 days after the first yellow fever vaccination. The chain has TRBV10-3 and TRBJ2-1, with 11 bases identical to TRBD2. The TCR sequence derives from a man younger than 35 who received the YFV17D yellow fever vaccine. In nucleotides, the CDR3 is TGTGCCGTCACTAGCGGGGGTGACTCCTACAATGAGCAGTTCTTC. Encoded protein: CAVTSGGDSYNEQFF.